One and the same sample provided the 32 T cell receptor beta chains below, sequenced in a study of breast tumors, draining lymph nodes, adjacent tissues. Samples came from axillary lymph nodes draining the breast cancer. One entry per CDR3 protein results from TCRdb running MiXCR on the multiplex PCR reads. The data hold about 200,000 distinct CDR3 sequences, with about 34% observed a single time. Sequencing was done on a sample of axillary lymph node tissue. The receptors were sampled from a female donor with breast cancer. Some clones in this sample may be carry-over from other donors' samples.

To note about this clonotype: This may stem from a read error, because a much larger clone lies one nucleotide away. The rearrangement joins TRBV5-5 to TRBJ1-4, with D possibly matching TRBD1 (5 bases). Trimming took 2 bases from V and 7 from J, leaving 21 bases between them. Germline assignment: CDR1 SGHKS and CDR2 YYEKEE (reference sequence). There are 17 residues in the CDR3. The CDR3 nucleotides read TGTGCCAGCAGCTTCGCTCAGTCTCGAGGGGTTGTTGAAAAACTGTTTTTT. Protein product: CASSFAQSRGVVEKLFF.

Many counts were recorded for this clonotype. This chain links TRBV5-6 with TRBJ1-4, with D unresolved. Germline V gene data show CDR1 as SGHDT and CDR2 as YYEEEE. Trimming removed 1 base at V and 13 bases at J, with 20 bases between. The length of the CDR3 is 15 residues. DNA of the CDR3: TGTGCCAGCAGCTTGTTGGGAGCATCCGAAGGGATACTGTTTTTT. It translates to CASSLLGASEGILFF.

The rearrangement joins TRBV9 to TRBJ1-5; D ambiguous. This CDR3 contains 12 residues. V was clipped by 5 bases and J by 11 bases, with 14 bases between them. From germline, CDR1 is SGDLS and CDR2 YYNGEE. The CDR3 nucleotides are TGTGCCAGCAGTTACTCGAGTGGGGCCCAGCATTTT. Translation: CASSYSSGAQHF.

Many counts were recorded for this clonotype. CDR3 sequence reads: CASSPGLAGVSYEQYF. The CDR3, as DNA: TGCGCCAGCAGCCCGGGACTAGCGGGAGTGTCCTACGAGCAGTACTTC. This chain joins TRBV5-1 and TRBJ2-7; 14 bases agree with TRBD2. CDR1 and CDR2 from the germline V gene are SGHRS and YFSETQ. Trimming removed 4 bases from V and 1 base from J; junction bases left unmatched: 4. The CDR3 consists of 16 residues.

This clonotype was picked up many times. The CDR3 nucleotides read TGCGCCAGCAGCCCCGGGACTAGCTCGGAGTATCTCAACAATGAGCAGTTCTTC. Its protein product is CASSPGTSSEYLNNEQFF. This chain links TRBV5-1 with TRBJ2-1; 9 bases are a match to TRBD2. With V trimmed by 4 bases and J by 5 bases, 16 bases remained unmatched. Germline V lookup: CDR1 SGHRS, CDR2 YFSETQ. This CDR3 contains 18 residues.

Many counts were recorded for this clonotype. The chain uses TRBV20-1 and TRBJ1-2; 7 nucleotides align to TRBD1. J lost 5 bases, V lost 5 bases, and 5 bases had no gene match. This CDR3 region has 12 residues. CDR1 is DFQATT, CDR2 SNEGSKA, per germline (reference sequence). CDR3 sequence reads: CSAFRDRYGYTF. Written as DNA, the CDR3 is TGCAGTGCTTTCCGGGACAGATATGGCTACACCTTC.

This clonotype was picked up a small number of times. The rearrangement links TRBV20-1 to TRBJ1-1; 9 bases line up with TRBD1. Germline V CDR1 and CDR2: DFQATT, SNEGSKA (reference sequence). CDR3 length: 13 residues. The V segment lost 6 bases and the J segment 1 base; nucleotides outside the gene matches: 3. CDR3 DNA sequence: TGCAGTGCCGGACAGGGGAGGAACACTGAAGCTTTCTTT. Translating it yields CSAGQGRNTEAFF.

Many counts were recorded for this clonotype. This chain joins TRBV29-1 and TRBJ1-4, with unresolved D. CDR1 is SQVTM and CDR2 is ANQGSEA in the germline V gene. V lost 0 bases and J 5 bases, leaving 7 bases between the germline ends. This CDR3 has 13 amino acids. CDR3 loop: CSVEDMGNEKLFF. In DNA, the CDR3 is TGCAGCGTTGAAGATATGGGCAATGAAAAACTGTTTTTT.

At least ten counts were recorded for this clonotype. The CDR3 region is CATSDPPREGGPDTQYF. The CDR3 nucleotides read TGTGCCACCAGTGACCCCCCCCGTGAGGGAGGTCCAGATACGCAGTATTTT. This rearrangement joins TRBV24-1 to TRBJ2-3, with D possibly TRBD2 on 6 matching bases. The V end lost 4 bases, the J end lost 4 bases, and 20 bases lay between the germline ends. CDR1 KGHDR and CDR2 SFDVKD come from the germline V gene. This CDR3 comprises 17 residues.

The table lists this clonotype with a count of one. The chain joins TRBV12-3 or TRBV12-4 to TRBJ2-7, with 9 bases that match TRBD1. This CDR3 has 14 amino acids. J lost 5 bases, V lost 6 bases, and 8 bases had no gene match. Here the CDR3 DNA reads TGTGCCAGCAGGTCCGGACAGGGGACCCACGAGCAGTACTTC. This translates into CASRSGQGTHEQYF.

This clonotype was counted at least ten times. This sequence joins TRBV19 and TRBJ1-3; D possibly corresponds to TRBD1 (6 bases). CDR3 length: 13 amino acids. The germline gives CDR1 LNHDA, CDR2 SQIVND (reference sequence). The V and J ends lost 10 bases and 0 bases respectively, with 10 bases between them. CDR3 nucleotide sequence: TGTGCCACCCGGACAGACTCTGGAAACACCATATATTTT. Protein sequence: CATRTDSGNTIYF.

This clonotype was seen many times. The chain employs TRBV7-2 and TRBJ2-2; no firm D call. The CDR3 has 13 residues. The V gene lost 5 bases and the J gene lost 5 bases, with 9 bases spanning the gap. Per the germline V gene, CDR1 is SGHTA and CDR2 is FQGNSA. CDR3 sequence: CASSPSRTGELFF. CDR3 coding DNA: TGTGCCAGCAGCCCCTCCAGGACCGGGGAGCTGTTTTTT.

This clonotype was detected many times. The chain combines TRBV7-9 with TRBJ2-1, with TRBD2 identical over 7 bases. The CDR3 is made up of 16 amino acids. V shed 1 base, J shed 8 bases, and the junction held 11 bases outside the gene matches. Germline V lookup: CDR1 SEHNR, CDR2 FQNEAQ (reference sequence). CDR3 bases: TGTGCCAGCAGCTTAGGAGGTGGGAGGGCCTCATATGAGCAGTTCTTC. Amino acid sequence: CASSLGGGRASYEQFF. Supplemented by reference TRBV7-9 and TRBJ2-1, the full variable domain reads DTGVSQNPRHKITKRGQNVTFRCDPISEHNRLYWYRQTLGQGPEFLTYFQNEAQLEKSRLLSDRFSAERPKGSFSTLEIQRTEQGDSAMYLCASSLGGGRASYEQFFGPGTRLTVL.

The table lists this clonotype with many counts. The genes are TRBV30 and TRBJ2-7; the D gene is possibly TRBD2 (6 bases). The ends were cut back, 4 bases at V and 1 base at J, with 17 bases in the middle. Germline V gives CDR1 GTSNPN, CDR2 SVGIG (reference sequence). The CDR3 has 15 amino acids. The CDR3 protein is CAWMAYSRGSYEQYF. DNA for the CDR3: TGTGCCTGGATGGCCTACTCGCGGGGTTCCTACGAGCAGTACTTC.

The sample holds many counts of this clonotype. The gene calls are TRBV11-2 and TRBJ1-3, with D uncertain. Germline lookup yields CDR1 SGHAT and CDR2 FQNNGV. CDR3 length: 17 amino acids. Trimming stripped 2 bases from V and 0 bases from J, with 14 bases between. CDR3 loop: CASSLYGRPSSGNTIYF. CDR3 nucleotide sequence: TGTGCCAGCAGCTTATACGGTAGGCCGTCCTCTGGAAACACCATATATTTT.

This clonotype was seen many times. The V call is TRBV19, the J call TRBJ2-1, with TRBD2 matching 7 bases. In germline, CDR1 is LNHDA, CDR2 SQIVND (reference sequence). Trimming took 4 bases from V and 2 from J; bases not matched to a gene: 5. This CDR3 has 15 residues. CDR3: CASSRLAATYNEQFF. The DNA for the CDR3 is TGTGCCAGTAGTAGGCTAGCGGCAACCTACAATGAGCAGTTCTTC.

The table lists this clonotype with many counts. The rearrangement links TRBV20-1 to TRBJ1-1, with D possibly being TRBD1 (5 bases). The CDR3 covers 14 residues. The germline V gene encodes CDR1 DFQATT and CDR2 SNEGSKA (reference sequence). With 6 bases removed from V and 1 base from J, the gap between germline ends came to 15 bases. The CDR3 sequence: CSAGTDRENTEAFF. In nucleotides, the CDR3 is TGCAGTGCAGGTACAGACAGAGAGAACACTGAAGCTTTCTTT.

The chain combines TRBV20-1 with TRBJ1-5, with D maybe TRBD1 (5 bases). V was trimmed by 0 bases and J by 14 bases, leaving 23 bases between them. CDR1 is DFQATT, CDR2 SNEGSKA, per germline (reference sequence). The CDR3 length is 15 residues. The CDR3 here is CSARDEKRGIDYEHF. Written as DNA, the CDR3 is TGCAGTGCTAGAGATGAGAAGCGGGGGATCGACTACGAGCATTTT.

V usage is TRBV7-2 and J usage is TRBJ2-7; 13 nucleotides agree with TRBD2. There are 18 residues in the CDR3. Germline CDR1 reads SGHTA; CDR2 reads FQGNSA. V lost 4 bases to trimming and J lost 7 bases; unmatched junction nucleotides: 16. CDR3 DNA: TGTGCCAGCAGCTCCGAGATCGCGACTAGCGGGAGGCCGCATGAGCAGTACTTC. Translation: CASSSEIATSGRPHEQYF.

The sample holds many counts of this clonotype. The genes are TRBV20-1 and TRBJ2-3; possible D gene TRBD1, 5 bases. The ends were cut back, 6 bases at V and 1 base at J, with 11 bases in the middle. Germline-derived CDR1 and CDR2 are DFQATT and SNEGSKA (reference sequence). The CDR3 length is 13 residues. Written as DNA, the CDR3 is TGCAGTGCCCTGTTACAGGGCACAGATACGCAGTATTTT. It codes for CSALLQGTDTQYF.

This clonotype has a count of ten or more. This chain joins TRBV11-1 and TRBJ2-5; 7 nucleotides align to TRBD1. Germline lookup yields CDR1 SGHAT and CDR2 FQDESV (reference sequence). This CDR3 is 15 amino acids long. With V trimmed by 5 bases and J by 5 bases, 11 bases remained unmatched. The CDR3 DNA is TGTGCCAGCAGCCCCGGGACAGTCCTTTCTGAGACCCAGTACTTC. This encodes CASSPGTVLSETQYF.

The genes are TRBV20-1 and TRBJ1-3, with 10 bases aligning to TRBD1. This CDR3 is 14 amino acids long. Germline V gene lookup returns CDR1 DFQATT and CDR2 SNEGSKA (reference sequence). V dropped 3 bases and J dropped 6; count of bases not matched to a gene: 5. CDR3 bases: TGCAGTGCTAGGAGGACAGGGGGGATAAACACCATATATTTT. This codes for CSARRTGGINTIYF.

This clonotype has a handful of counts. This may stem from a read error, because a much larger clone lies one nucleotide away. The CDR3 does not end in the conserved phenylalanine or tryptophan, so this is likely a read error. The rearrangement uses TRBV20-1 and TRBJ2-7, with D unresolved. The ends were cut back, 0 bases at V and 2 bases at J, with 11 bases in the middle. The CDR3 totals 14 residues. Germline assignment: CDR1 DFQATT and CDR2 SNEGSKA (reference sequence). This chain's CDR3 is CSAREVGSTYEQYL. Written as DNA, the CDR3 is TGCAGTGCTAGAGAAGTGGGGTCCACCTACGAGCAGTACCTC.

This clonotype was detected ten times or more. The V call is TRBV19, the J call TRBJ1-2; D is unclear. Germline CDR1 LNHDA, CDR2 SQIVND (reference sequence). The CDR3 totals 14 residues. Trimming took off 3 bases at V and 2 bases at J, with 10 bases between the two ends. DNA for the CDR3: TGTGCCAGTAGTATTGAGGGATCGAACTATGGCTACACCTTC. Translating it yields CASSIEGSNYGYTF.

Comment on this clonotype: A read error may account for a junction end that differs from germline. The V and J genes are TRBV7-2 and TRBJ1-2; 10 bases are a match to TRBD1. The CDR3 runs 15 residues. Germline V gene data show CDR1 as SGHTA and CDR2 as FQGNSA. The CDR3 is CASSQTGTGDYGYPF. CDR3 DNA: TGTGCCAGCAGCCAGACCGGGACAGGGGACTATGGCTACCCCTTC.

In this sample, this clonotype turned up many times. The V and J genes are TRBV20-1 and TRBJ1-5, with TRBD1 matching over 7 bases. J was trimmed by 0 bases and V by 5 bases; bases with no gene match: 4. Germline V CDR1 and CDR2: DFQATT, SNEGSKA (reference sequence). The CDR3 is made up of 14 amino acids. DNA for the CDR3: TGCAGTGCTCTAGGGACAGCTAGCAATCAGCCCCAGCATTTT. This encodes CSALGTASNQPQHF.

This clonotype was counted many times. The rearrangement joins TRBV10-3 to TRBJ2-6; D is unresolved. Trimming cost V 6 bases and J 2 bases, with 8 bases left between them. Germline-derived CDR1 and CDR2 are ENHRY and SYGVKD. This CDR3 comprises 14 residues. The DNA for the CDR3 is TGTGCCATCAGGGTGGGGACTGGGGCCAACGTCCTGACTTTC. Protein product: CAIRVGTGANVLTF.

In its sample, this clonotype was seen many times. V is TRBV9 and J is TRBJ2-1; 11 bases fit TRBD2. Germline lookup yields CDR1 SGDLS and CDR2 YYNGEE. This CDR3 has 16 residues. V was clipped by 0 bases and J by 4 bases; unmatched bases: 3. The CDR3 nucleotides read TGTGCCAGCAGCGTAGCGGGGACTAGCGGATACAATGAGCAGTTCTTC. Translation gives CASSVAGTSGYNEQFF.

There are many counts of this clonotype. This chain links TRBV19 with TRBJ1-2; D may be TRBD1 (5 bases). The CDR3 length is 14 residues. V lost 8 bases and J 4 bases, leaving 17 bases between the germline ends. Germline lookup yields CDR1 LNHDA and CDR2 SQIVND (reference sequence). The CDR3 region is CASSIGGFSYGYTF. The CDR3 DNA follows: TGTGCCAGTTCTATCGGGGGTTTTTCCTATGGCTACACCTTC.

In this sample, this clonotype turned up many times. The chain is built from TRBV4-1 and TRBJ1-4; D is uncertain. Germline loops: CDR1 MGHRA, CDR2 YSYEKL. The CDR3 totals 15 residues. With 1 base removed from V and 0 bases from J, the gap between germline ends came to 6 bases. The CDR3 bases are TGCGCCAGCAGCCAAGTCTTGGCAACTAATGAAAAACTGTTTTTT. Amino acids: CASSQVLATNEKLFF.

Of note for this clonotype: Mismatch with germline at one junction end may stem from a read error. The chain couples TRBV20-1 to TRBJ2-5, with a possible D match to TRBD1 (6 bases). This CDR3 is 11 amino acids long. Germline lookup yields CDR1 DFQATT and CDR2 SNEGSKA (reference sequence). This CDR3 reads CSAPKGETQSF. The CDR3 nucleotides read TGCAGTGCTCCTAAGGGGGAGACCCAGTCCTTC.

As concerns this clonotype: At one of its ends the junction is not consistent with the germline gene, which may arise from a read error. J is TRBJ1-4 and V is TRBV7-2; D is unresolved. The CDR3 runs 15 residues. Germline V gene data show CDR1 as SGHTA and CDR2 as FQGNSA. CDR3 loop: CASSLRAATNEKLFF. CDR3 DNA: TGTGCCAGCAGCTTACGAGCAGCAACCAATGAAAAACTGTTTTTT.